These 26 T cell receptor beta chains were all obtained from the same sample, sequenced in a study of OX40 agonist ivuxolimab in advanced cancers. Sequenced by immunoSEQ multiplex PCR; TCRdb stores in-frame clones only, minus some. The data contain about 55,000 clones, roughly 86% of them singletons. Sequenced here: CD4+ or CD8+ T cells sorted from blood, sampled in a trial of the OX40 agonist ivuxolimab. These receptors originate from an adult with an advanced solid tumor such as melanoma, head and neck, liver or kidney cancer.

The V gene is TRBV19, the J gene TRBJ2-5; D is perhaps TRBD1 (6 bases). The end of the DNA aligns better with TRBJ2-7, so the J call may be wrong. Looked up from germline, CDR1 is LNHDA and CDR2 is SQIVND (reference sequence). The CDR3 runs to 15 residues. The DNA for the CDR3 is TGTGCCAGTAGTATTCAGGGGAGAAAGTCCTACGAGCAGTACTTC. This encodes CASSIQGRKSYEQYF.

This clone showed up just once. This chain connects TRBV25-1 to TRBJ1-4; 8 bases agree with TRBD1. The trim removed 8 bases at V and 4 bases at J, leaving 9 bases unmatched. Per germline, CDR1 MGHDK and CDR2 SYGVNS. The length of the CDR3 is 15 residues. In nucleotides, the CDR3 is TGTGCCAGCGGGATTGACAGGGGCAATAATGAAAAACTGTTTTTT. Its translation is CASGIDRGNNEKLFF.

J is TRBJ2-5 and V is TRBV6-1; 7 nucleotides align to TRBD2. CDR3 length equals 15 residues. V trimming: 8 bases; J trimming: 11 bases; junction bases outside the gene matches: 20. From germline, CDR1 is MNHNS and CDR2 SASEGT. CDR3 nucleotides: TGTGCCAGCGGCCTTGAAGCGGGATCGCCTCTGGAGCAGTACTTC. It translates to CASGLEAGSPLEQYF.

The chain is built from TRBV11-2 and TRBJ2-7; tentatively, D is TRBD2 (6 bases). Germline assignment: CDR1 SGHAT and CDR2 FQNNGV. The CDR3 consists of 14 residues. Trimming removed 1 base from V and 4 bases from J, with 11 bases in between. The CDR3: CASSLGDSPYEQYF. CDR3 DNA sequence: TGTGCCAGCAGCTTAGGGGACTCACCTTACGAGCAGTACTTC. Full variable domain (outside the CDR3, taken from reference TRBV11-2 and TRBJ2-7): EAGVAQSPRYKIIEKRQSVAFWCNPISGHATLYWYQQILGQGPKLLIQFQNNGVVDDSQLPKDRFSAERLKGVDSTLKIQPAKLEDSAVYLCASSLGDSPYEQYFGPGTRLTVT.

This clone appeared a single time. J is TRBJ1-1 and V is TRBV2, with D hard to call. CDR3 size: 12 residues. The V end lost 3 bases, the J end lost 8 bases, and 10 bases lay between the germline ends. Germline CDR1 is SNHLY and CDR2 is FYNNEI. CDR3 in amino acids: CASSDVRQEAFF. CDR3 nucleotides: TGTGCCAGCAGTGATGTGAGGCAAGAAGCTTTCTTT.

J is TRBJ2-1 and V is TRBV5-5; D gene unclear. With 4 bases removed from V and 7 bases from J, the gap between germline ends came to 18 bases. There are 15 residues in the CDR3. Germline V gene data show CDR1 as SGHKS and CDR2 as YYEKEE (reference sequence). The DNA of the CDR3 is TGTGCCAGCAGCCTCCTGACAAGGGAATGGAATGAGCAGTTCTTC. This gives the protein CASSLLTREWNEQFF.

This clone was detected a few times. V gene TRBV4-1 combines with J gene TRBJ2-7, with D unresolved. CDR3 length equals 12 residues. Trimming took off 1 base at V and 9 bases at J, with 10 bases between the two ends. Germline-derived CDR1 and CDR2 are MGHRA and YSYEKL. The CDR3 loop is CASSQASGWQYF. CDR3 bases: TGCGCCAGCAGCCAAGCTTCCGGTTGGCAGTACTTC.

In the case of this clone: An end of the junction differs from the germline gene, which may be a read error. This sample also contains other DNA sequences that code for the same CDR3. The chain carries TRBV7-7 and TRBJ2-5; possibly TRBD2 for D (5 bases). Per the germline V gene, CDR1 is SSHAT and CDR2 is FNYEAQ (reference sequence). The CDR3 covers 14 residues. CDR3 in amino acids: CASSSSGPQETQYF. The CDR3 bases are TGTGCTAGCAGCTCCAGCGGTCCCCAAGAGACCCAGTACTTC.

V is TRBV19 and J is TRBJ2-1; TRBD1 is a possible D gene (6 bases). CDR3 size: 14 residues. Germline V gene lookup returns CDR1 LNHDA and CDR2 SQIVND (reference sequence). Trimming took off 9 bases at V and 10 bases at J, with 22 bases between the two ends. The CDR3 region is CASTRLGSQGEQFF. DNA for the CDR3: TGTGCCAGCACCCGACTGGGCTCGCAGGGGGAGCAGTTCTTC.

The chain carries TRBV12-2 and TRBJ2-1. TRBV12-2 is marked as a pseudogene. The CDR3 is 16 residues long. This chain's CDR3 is CASRRGEGSPTREQFF. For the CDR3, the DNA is TGTGCAAGTCGCCGGGGTGAGGGGAGCCCAACCCGTGAGCAGTTCTTC.

CDR3 loop: CASSLAGNEQYF. CDR3 sequence (DNA): TGTGCCAGCAGCTTGGCGGGTAACGAGCAGTACTTC. The chain joins TRBV5-4 to TRBJ2-7; D unresolved. The V end lost 0 bases, the J end lost 5 bases, and 6 bases lay between the germline ends. The CDR3 is 12 residues long. Germline V lookup: CDR1 SGHNT, CDR2 YYREEE (reference sequence).

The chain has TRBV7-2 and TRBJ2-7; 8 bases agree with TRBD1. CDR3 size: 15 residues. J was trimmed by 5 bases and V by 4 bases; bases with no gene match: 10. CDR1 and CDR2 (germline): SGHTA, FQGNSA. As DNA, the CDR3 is TGTGCCAGCAGCTCCAGGCCACAGGGGGTCGACGAGCAGTACTTC. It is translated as CASSSRPQGVDEQYF.

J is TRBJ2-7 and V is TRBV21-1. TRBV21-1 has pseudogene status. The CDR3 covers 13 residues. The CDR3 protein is CASSVGVAYEQYF. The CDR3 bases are TGTGCCAGCAGCGTTGGGGTCGCCTACGAGCAGTACTTC.

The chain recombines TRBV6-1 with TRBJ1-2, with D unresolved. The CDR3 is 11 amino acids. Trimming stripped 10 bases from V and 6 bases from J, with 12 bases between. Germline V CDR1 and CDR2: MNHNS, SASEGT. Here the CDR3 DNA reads TGTGCCACCCGGACTTTGGATGGCTACACCTTC. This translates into CATRTLDGYTF.

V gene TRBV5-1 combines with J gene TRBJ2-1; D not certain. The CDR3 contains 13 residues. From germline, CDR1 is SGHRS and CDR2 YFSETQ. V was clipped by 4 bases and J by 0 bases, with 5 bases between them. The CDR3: CASSINSYNEQFF. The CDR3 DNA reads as TGCGCCAGCAGCATAAACTCCTACAATGAGCAGTTCTTC. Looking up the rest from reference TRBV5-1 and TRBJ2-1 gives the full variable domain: KAGVTQTPRYLIKTRGQQVTLSCSPISGHRSVSWYQQTPGQGLQFLFEYFSETQRNKGNFPGRFSGRQFSNSRSEMNVSTLELGDSALYLCASSINSYNEQFFGPGTRLTVL.

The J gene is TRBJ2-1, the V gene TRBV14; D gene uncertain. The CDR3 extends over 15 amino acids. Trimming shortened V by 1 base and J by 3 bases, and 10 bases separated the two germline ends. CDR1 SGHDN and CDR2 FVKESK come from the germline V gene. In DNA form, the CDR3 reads TGTGCCAGCAGCCAAGGGCCGGGCCTCTACAATGAGCAGTTCTTC. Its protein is CASSQGPGLYNEQFF.

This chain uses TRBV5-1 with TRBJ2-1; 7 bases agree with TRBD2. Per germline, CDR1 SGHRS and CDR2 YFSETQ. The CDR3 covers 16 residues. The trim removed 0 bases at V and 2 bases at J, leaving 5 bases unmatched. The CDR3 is CASSLVGRPTYNEQFF. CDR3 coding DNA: TGCGCCAGCAGCTTGGTCGGGAGGCCCACCTACAATGAGCAGTTCTTC.

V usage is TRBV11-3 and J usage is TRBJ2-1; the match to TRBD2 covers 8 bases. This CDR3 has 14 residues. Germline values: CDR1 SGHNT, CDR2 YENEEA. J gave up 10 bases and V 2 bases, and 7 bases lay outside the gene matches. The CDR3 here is CASSLTSGRREQFF. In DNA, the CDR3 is TGTGCCAGCAGCTTAACTAGCGGCCGTCGGGAGCAGTTCTTC.

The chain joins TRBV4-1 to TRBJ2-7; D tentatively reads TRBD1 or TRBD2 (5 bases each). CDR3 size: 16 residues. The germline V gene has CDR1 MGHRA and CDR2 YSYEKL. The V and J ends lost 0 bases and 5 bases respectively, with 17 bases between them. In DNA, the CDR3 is TGCGCCAGCAGCCAAGAAAACCCGGGACGATTAAACGAGCAGTACTTC. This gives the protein CASSQENPGRLNEQYF.

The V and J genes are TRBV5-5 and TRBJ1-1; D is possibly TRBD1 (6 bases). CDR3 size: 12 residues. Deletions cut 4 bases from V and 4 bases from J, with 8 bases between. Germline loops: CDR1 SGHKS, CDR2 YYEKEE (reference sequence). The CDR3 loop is CASSQGSTEAFF. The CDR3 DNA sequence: TGTGCCAGCAGCCAGGGGAGCACTGAAGCTTTCTTT.

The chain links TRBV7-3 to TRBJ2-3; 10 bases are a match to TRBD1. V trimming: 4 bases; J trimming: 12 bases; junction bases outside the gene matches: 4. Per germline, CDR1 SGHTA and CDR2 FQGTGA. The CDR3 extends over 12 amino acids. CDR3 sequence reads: CASSSGQGSQYF. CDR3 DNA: TGTGCCAGCAGCTCGGGACAGGGGAGTCAGTATTTT.

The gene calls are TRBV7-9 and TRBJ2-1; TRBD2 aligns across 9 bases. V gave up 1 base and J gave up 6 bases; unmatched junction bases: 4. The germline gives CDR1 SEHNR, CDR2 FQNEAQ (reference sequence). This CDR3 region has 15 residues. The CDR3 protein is CASSLDSGRPNEQFF. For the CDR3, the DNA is TGTGCCAGCAGCTTAGATAGCGGGAGACCCAATGAGCAGTTCTTC. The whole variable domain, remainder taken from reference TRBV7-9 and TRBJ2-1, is DTGVSQNPRHKITKRGQNVTFRCDPISEHNRLYWYRQTLGQGPEFLTYFQNEAQLEKSRLLSDRFSAERPKGSFSTLEIQRTEQGDSAMYLCASSLDSGRPNEQFFGPGTRLTVL.

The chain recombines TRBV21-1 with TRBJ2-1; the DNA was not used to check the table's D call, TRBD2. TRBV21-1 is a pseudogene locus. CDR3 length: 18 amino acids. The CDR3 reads CASSKGLGLAGGQGEQFF. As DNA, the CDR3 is TGTGCCAGCAGCAAAGGGCTAGGACTAGCGGGAGGGCAGGGAGAGCAGTTCTTC.

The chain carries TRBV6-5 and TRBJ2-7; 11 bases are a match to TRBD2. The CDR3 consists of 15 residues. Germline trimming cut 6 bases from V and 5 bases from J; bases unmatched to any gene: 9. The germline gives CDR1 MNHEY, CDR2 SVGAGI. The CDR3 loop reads CASRTPGLAGNEQYF. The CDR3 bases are TGTGCCAGCAGGACTCCCGGACTAGCGGGTAACGAGCAGTACTTC.

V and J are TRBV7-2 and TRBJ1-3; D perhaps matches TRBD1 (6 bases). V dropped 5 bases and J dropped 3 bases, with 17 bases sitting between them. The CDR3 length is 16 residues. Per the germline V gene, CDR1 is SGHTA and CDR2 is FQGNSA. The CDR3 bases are TGTGCCAGCAGCCGATCACAGGGACTGGATGGAAACACCATATATTTT. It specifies CASSRSQGLDGNTIYF.

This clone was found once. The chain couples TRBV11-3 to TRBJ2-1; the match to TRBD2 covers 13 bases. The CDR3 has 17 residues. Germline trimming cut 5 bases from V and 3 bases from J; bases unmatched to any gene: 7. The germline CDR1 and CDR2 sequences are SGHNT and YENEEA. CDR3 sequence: CASSPRTSGSVYNEQFF. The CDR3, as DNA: TGTGCCAGCAGCCCTCGGACTAGCGGGAGCGTCTACAATGAGCAGTTCTTC.